This section outlines one TCR beta chain sequence together with its context. The entry originates in a study of blood T cell repertoires in COVID-19. As for the study in general: Italy, Spain and the United States were the sources of the convalescent and acute COVID-19 samples.

Repertoires were generated with immunoSEQ multiplex PCR, while TCRdb's copy carries only in-frame clones and drops some. This sample carries about 90,000 clones, 80% of them seen once, and the ten largest clones take over 9%. The CDR3 runs 14 residues. The V gene end was trimmed by 0 bases and the J gene end by 4 bases; junction bases not matched to a gene: 4. Germline-derived CDR1 and CDR2 are GTSNPN and SVGIG (reference sequence). Sequenced sample: peripheral blood. The clonotype was recovered from a woman aged 70-85 years with acute or convalescent COVID-19. This sequence joins TRBV30 and TRBJ1-2, with 8 nucleotides matching TRBD1. The CDR3 DNA reads TGTGCCTGGAGTGTCCATACAGGGGGCTATGGCTACACCTTC. Its protein is CAWSVHTGGYGYTF.